This TCR beta chain came from a study of OX40 agonist ivuxolimab in advanced cancers. Study information: Patient treatment consisted of intravenous ivuxolimab administration every 2 weeks at 0.01 to 10 mg/kg.

Trimming left V 8 bases short and J 8 bases short, with 24 bases between. Germline-derived CDR1 and CDR2 are MNHEY and SMNVEV (reference sequence). The CDR3 consists of 15 residues. Clones were read by immunoSEQ multiplex PCR, and TCRdb kept only the in-frame ones, dropping some. The sample shows 95,000 to 100,000 clones, 84% of them seen only once. The sequence was obtained from an adult with an advanced solid tumor such as melanoma, head and neck, liver or kidney cancer. This material consisted of CD4+ or CD8+ T cells sorted from blood, taken in a trial of the OX40 agonist ivuxolimab. The rearrangement uses TRBV27 and TRBJ1-1, with D possibly matching TRBD1 (5 bases). Written as DNA, the CDR3 is TGTGCCAGCCGTTCTTTAGCGCCGGGACGCTCAGAAGCTTTCTTT. This sequence encodes CASRSLAPGRSEAFF.